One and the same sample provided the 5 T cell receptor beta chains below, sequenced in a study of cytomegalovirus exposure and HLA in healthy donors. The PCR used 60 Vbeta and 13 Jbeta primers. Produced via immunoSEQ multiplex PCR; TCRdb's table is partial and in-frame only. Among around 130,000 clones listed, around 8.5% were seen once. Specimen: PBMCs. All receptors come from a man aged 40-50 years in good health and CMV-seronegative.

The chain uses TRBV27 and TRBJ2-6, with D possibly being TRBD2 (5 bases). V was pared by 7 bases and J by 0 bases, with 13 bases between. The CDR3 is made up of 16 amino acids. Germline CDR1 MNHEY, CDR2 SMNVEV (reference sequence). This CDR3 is CASKRDSSSGANVLTF. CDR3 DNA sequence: TGTGCCAGCAAGAGGGATTCTTCCTCTGGGGCCAACGTCCTGACTTTC.

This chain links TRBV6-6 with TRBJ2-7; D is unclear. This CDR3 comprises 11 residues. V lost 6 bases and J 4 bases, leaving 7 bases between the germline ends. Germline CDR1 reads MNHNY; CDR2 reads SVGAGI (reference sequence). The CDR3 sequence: CASSPRYEQYF. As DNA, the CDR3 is TGTGCCAGCAGCCCCAGATACGAGCAGTACTTC.

The CDR3 DNA reads as TGTGCCAGCAGCTTACGCCGGACAGATGGCTACACCTTC. This sequence encodes CASSLRRTDGYTF. The V call is TRBV7-2, the J call TRBJ1-2; D perhaps matches TRBD1 (6 bases). CDR1 is SGHTA, CDR2 FQGNSA, per germline. V was pared by 2 bases and J by 6 bases, with 10 bases between. This CDR3 contains 13 residues.

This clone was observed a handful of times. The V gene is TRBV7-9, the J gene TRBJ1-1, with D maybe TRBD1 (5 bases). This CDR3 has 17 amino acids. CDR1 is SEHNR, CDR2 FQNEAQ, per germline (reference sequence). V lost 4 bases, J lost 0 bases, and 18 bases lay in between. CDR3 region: CASSSNSGFAVNTEAFF. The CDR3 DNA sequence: TGTGCCAGCAGCTCAAACTCAGGGTTCGCGGTGAACACTGAAGCTTTCTTT. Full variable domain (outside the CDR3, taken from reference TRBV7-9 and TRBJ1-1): DTGVSQNPRHKITKRGQNVTFRCDPISEHNRLYWYRQTLGQGPEFLTYFQNEAQLEKSRLLSDRFSAERPKGSFSTLEIQRTEQGDSAMYLCASSSNSGFAVNTEAFFGQGTRLTVV.

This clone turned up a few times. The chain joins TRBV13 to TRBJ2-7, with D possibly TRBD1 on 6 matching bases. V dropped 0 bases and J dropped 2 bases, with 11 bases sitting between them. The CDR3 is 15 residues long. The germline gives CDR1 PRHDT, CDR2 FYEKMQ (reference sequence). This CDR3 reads CASSLGDRATYEQYF. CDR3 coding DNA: TGTGCCAGCAGCTTAGGGGACAGAGCAACCTACGAGCAGTACTTC.